These 16 T cell receptor beta chains were all obtained from the same sample, sequenced in a study of blood T cell repertoires in COVID-19. Assay: immunoSEQ multiplex PCR; the TCRdb copy retains only in-frame clones and omits some. Of about 400,000 clones in the sample, 87% were seen once. The specimen was PBMCs or T cells enriched from blood (not recorded which). These receptors all stem from a woman in her forties or fifties who had recovered from COVID-19.

The genes are TRBV5-1 and TRBJ2-7, with 7 bases identical to TRBD1. The CDR3 is 13 amino acids. The germline V gene has CDR1 SGHRS and CDR2 YFSETQ. With V trimmed by 4 bases and J by 3 bases, 4 bases remained unmatched. CDR3 DNA: TGCGCCAGCAGCCGGGACAGCGACTACGAGCAGTACTTC. This translates into CASSRDSDYEQYF.

This chain links TRBV11-2 with TRBJ1-2, with 8 positions matching TRBD1. J was trimmed by 4 bases and V by 6 bases; bases with no gene match: 4. In germline, CDR1 is SGHAT, CDR2 FQNNGV. CDR3 length equals 13 residues. The CDR3 reads CASSRTGTYGYTF. The CDR3 nucleotides read TGTGCCAGCAGTAGGACAGGGACCTATGGCTACACCTTC.

V usage is TRBV7-2 and J usage is TRBJ1-1; TRBD1 matches at 8 bases. Trimming removed 6 bases from V and 1 base from J; junction bases left unmatched: 1. CDR3 length: 13 residues. The germline V gene has CDR1 SGHTA and CDR2 FQGNSA. The CDR3 loop is CASRGQANTEAFF. The CDR3 DNA reads TGTGCCAGCAGGGGACAGGCGAACACTGAAGCTTTCTTT. The full variable domain, rest sourced from reference TRBV7-2 and TRBJ1-1, is GAGVSQSPSNKVTEKGKDVELRCDPISGHTALYWYRQSLGQGLEFLIYFQGNSAPDKSGLPSDRFSAERTGGSVSTLTIQRTQQEDSAVYLCASRGQANTEAFFGQGTRLTVV.

V usage is TRBV28 and J usage is TRBJ2-5; 13 bases map to TRBD2. The length of the CDR3 is 16 residues. Per germline, CDR1 MDHEN and CDR2 SYDVKM. V gave up 3 bases and J gave up 1 base; unmatched junction bases: 2. The CDR3 DNA follows: TGTGCCAGCAGTTTTGGGACTAGCGGGGTCCAAGAGACCCAGTACTTC. Its translation: CASSFGTSGVQETQYF.

This clone appeared once. This chain joins TRBV5-1 and TRBJ2-7; possibly TRBD1 for D (6 bases). Trimming took 2 bases from V and 5 from J, leaving 8 bases between them. CDR3 length: 12 residues. The germline V gene encodes CDR1 SGHRS and CDR2 YFSETQ. As DNA, the CDR3 is TGCGCCAGCAGCTTCACAGGGAACGAGCAGTACTTC. This translates into CASSFTGNEQYF. The whole variable domain, filled in from reference TRBV5-1 and TRBJ2-7, reads KAGVTQTPRYLIKTRGQQVTLSCSPISGHRSVSWYQQTPGQGLQFLFEYFSETQRNKGNFPGRFSGRQFSNSRSEMNVSTLELGDSALYLCASSFTGNEQYFGPGTRLTVT.

The chain couples TRBV29-1 to TRBJ2-2, with 8 bases that match TRBD2. Germline CDR1 is SQVTM and CDR2 is ANQGSEA. The junction had 10 bases not matched to a gene; V was cut back by 5 bases and J by 2 bases. The CDR3 has 16 residues. The CDR3 DNA reads TGCAGCGTTCGGTTACTAGCGGCGCTAAACACCGGGGAGCTGTTTTTT. It codes for CSVRLLAALNTGELFF.

The CDR3 is CASSTEGQGRNGYTF. The CDR3 DNA reads TGCGCCAGCAGCACAGAAGGACAGGGAAGGAATGGCTACACCTTC. V is TRBV5-1 and J is TRBJ1-2; 8 bases match TRBD1. CDR3 length: 15 amino acids. Unmatched junction bases numbered 11, after V lost 4 bases and J lost 6 bases. Germline CDR1 is SGHRS and CDR2 is YFSETQ.

The J gene is TRBJ1-2, the V gene TRBV7-2; 9 bases match TRBD1. This CDR3 spans 14 amino acids. Germline trimming cut 5 bases from V and 4 bases from J; bases unmatched to any gene: 5. Germline V gene sequence: CDR1 SGHTA, CDR2 FQGNSA. CDR3 in DNA: TGTGCCAGCAGCACAGGACAGGGGACCTATGGCTACACCTTC. It yields the protein CASSTGQGTYGYTF.

The chain uses TRBV4-3 and TRBJ1-2, with TRBD1 matching over 10 bases. This CDR3 has 18 residues. The V gene's germline CDR1 is LGHNA and CDR2 YSLEER. The V gene end was trimmed by 0 bases and the J gene end by 6 bases; junction bases not matched to a gene: 13. The CDR3 DNA is TGCGCCAGCAGCCAAGATTCCCGTGGGGACAGGGGCTCCCATGGCTACACCTTC. It is translated as CASSQDSRGDRGSHGYTF.

The rearrangement uses TRBV4-2 and TRBJ2-7, with 11 positions matching TRBD2. Germline CDR1 reads LGHNA; CDR2 reads YNFKEQ. V was clipped by 0 bases and J by 5 bases; unmatched bases: 6. The CDR3 sequence is 16 residues long. CDR3 region: CASSQDRASGGNEQYF. CDR3 bases: TGTGCCAGCAGCCAAGATAGGGCTAGCGGGGGGAACGAGCAGTACTTC.

The chain is built from TRBV4-3 and TRBJ1-1; D perhaps matches TRBD1 (5 bases). The V and J ends lost 0 bases and 3 bases respectively, with 11 bases between them. From germline, CDR1 is LGHNA and CDR2 YSLEER. This CDR3 comprises 15 residues. CDR3 DNA sequence: TGCGCCAGCAGCCAAGATGGGGCCAGGGACACTGAAGCTTTCTTT. It translates to CASSQDGARDTEAFF.

This chain joins TRBV3-1 (or the pseudogene TRBV3-2) and TRBJ2-2, with TRBD2 as a possible D gene (7 bases). Trimming pared 4 bases from V and 3 bases from J, leaving 12 bases between. Germline CDR1 LGHDT, CDR2 YNNKEL (reference sequence). The length of the CDR3 is 15 residues. The CDR3 bases are TGTGCCAGCAGCCGGGGGGGGCTCTACACCGGGGAGCTGTTTTTT. Its protein product is CASSRGGLYTGELFF.

The chain couples TRBV10-3 to TRBJ1-1; 8 bases match TRBD1. Trimming cost V 4 bases and J 5 bases; bases outside gene matches: 9. CDR1 ENHRY and CDR2 SYGVKD come from the germline V gene. There are 15 residues in the CDR3. The CDR3 reads CAISAQRDRRTEAFF. In DNA form, the CDR3 reads TGTGCCATCAGTGCCCAAAGGGACAGGAGGACTGAAGCTTTCTTT.

V usage is TRBV3-1 (or the pseudogene TRBV3-2) and J usage is TRBJ1-6, with 10 bases fitting TRBD1. The germline V gene encodes CDR1 LGHDT and CDR2 YNNKEL (reference sequence). CDR3 size: 16 residues. Trimming at V came to 4 bases and at J to 7 bases, leaving 7 bases not matched to a gene. CDR3 nucleotide sequence: TGTGCCAGCAGCCTGGGTTGGGGACAGGGGAATTCACCCCTCCACTTT. The encoded protein is CASSLGWGQGNSPLHF.

This sequence joins TRBV6-5 and TRBJ2-1; the match to TRBD1 covers 7 bases. V lost 1 base, J lost 5 bases, and 5 bases stayed unmatched. The germline V gene has CDR1 MNHEY and CDR2 SVGAGI. CDR3 length: 15 residues. CDR3 loop: CASSYFEGANNEQFF. The CDR3 DNA reads as TGTGCCAGCAGTTACTTCGAGGGGGCCAACAATGAGCAGTTCTTC.

This sequence joins TRBV28 and TRBJ2-5; tentative D call: TRBD1 (5 bases). This CDR3 spans 15 amino acids. Trimming shortened V by 6 bases and J by 1 base, and 15 bases separated the two germline ends. The germline V gene has CDR1 MDHEN and CDR2 SYDVKM. The CDR3 reads CASSLRAPPQETQYF. DNA of the CDR3: TGTGCCAGCAGCCTCAGGGCCCCACCCCAAGAGACCCAGTACTTC.